The clone carrying this T cell receptor beta chain has ten or more counts. Germline loops: CDR1 MNHNY, CDR2 SVGAGI (reference sequence). V lost 4 bases and J lost 9; bases outside the gene matches: 8. The CDR3 has 14 residues. These data come from a study of T-cell reconstitution after alpha-beta-depleted transplantation in children. Unique molecular identifiers were built into the TCRbeta library. A single record per CDR3 protein comes from TCRdb applying MiXCR to the PCR reads. Here the sample spans 65,000 to 85,000 distinct CDR3 sequences, about a tenth being singletons. The chain joins TRBV6-6 to TRBJ1-3, with TRBD1 identical over 8 bases. This TCR derives from a boy aged 5-17 years with acute myeloid leukemia, due to receive a stem cell transplant. The specimen was PBMCs, collected before TCRalphabeta/CD19-depleted stem cell transplant. CDR3 sequence: CASSLQGGVGTIYF. CDR3 coding DNA: TGTGCCAGCAGTTTACAGGGGGGCGTGGGCACCATATATTTT.